These 13 T cell receptor beta chains originate from one sample sequenced in a study of blood T cell repertoires in COVID-19. Here immunoSEQ multiplex PCR was the method, and the copy in TCRdb shows in-frame clones only, minus some. The sample has 250,000 to 350,000 clones; 89% are singletons. Sample: peripheral blood. Receptor source: a woman aged 60-75 years with acute or convalescent COVID-19.

This rearrangement joins TRBV6-2 or TRBV6-3 to TRBJ2-7, with TRBD1 matching 8 bases. Trimming took 6 bases from V and 2 from J; bases not matched to a gene: 6. CDR3 length equals 14 residues. Germline V gene lookup returns CDR1 MNHEY and CDR2 SVGEGT. DNA for the CDR3: TGTGCCAGCAGCATGACGACAGGGGCCTACGAGCAGTACTTC. Amino acids: CASSMTTGAYEQYF.

V usage is TRBV6-5 and J usage is TRBJ2-7, with 7 bases identical to TRBD1. Germline V gene data show CDR1 as MNHEY and CDR2 as SVGAGI. With 6 bases clipped from V and 7 bases from J, the junction kept 9 bases outside the gene matches. This CDR3 comprises 13 residues. This chain's CDR3 is CASRQGNRGEQYF. The CDR3 bases are TGTGCCAGCAGACAGGGGAATAGGGGGGAGCAGTACTTC.

This rearrangement joins TRBV7-2 to TRBJ2-7; D possibly corresponds to TRBD1 (5 bases). Germline values: CDR1 SGHTA, CDR2 FQGNSA. This CDR3 is 13 amino acids long. Between the trimmed V and J ends, which lost 7 bases and 4 bases, there was a span of 14 bases. CDR3 loop: CASTPSRQYEQYF. The CDR3 bases are TGTGCCAGCACCCCCTCCCGACAGTACGAGCAGTACTTC. Combining the CDR3 with reference TRBV7-2 and TRBJ2-7 gives the whole variable domain GAGVSQSPSNKVTEKGKDVELRCDPISGHTALYWYRQSLGQGLEFLIYFQGNSAPDKSGLPSDRFSAERTGGSVSTLTIQRTQQEDSAVYLCASTPSRQYEQYFGPGTRLTVT.

The chain employs TRBV5-5 and TRBJ1-2; D possibly corresponds to TRBD1 (6 bases). Germline V CDR1 and CDR2: SGHKS, YYEKEE (reference sequence). Between the trimmed V and J ends, which lost 3 bases and 2 bases, there was a span of 14 bases. The CDR3 runs to 15 residues. The CDR3 region is CASSSAGGANYGYTF. The CDR3 DNA sequence: TGTGCCAGCAGCTCCGCGGGGGGGGCGAACTATGGCTACACCTTC.

This chain connects TRBV19 to TRBJ2-4, with 9 bases matching TRBD2. The germline gives CDR1 LNHDA, CDR2 SQIVND (reference sequence). The CDR3 spans 17 residues. J gave up 0 bases and V 4 bases, and 7 bases lay outside the gene matches. CDR3 sequence (DNA): TGTGCCAGTAGTACATCAGCGGGAGGTTTAGCCAAAAACATTCAGTACTTC. Its protein product is CASSTSAGGLAKNIQYF.

The V and J genes are TRBV19 and TRBJ2-7; 9 bases match TRBD2. J was trimmed by 0 bases and V by 3 bases; bases with no gene match: 3. Per germline, CDR1 LNHDA and CDR2 SQIVND (reference sequence). The length of the CDR3 is 15 residues. The CDR3 DNA reads TGTGCCAGTAGTATTGAGCGGGGGGTCTCCTACGAGCAGTACTTC. It is translated as CASSIERGVSYEQYF.

The rearrangement joins TRBV3-1 (or the pseudogene TRBV3-2) to TRBJ2-7, with D hard to call. V lost 0 bases to trimming and J lost 6 bases, with 12 bases between them. The CDR3 spans 14 residues. Germline loops: CDR1 LGHDT, CDR2 YNNKEL (reference sequence). CDR3 in amino acids: CASSQDPLSLEQYF. The DNA of the CDR3 is TGTGCCAGCAGCCAAGATCCCCTTTCCCTCGAGCAGTACTTC.

V usage is TRBV28 and J usage is TRBJ1-2; D is unclear. This CDR3 comprises 11 residues. Trimming took 6 bases from V and 5 from J, leaving 7 bases between them. CDR1 is MDHEN and CDR2 is SYDVKM in the germline V gene. DNA of the CDR3: TGTGCCAGCAGCCCCCTGTATGGCTACACCTTC. It yields the protein CASSPLYGYTF.

This chain connects TRBV5-6 to TRBJ1-4, with D hard to call. Per germline, CDR1 SGHDT and CDR2 YYEEEE. The CDR3 sequence is 15 residues long. Trimming left V 1 base short and J 0 bases short, with 7 bases between. The CDR3, as DNA: TGTGCCAGCAGCTTGATCCGTGCAACTAATGAAAAACTGTTTTTT. Amino acid sequence: CASSLIRATNEKLFF.

The J gene is TRBJ2-7, the V gene TRBV6-6; 8 bases are shared with TRBD2. Trimming at V came to 7 bases and at J to 6 bases, leaving 11 bases not matched to a gene. Germline values: CDR1 MNHNY, CDR2 SVGAGI (reference sequence). The CDR3 consists of 14 residues. In DNA form, the CDR3 reads TGTGCCAGCAATAAAGCGGGAGAGGGACTCGAGCAGTACTTC. Translated: CASNKAGEGLEQYF.

The chain is built from TRBV7-9 and TRBJ1-1; D is unclear. Trimming removed 1 base from V and 1 base from J, with 7 bases in between. The CDR3 covers 14 residues. Germline V gene data show CDR1 as SEHNR and CDR2 as FQNEAQ (reference sequence). CDR3 residues: CASSLGVANTEAFF. The CDR3 DNA sequence: TGTGCCAGCAGCTTAGGGGTAGCGAACACTGAAGCTTTCTTT.

V usage is TRBV3-1 (or the pseudogene TRBV3-2) and J usage is TRBJ1-6; TRBD1 agrees at 8 bases. Trimming removed 0 bases from V and 9 bases from J; junction bases left unmatched: 4. CDR3 length: 15 amino acids. Germline V gives CDR1 LGHDT, CDR2 YNNKEL (reference sequence). CDR3 residues: CASSQDGDRGSPLHF. In nucleotides, the CDR3 is TGTGCCAGCAGCCAAGATGGCGACAGGGGTTCACCCCTCCACTTT.

V is TRBV19 and J is TRBJ2-1, with a possible D match to TRBD2 (7 bases). V lost 1 base and J lost 7, with 11 bases in between. The V gene's germline CDR1 is LNHDA and CDR2 SQIVND (reference sequence). The CDR3 runs to 14 residues. The CDR3 sequence is CASSIVAGANEQFF. Written as DNA, the CDR3 is TGTGCCAGTAGTATAGTTGCGGGGGCAAATGAGCAGTTCTTC. The variable domain in full, with the rest retrieved from reference TRBV19 and TRBJ2-1, is DGGITQSPKYLFRKEGQNVTLSCEQNLNHDAMYWYRQDPGQGLRLIYYSQIVNDFQKGDIAEGYSVSREKKESFPLTVTSAQKNPTAFYLCASSIVAGANEQFFGPGTRLTVL.